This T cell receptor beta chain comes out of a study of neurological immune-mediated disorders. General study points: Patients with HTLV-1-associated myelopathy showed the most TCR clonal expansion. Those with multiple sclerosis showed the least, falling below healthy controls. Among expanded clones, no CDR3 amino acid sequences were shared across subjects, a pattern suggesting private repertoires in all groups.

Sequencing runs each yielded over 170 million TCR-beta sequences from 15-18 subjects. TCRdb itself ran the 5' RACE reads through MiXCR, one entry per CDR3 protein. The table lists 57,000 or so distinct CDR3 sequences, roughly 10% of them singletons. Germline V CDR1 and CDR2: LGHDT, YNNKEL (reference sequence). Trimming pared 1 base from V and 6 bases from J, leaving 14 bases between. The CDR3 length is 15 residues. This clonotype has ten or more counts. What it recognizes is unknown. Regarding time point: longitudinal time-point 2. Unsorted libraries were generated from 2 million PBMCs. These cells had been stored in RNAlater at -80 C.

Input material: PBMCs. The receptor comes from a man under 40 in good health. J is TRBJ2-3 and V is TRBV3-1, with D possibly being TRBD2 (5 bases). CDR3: CASSQGGGRPDTQYF. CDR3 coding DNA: TGTGCCAGCAGCCAAGGTGGCGGGCGTCCGGATACGCAGTATTTT.